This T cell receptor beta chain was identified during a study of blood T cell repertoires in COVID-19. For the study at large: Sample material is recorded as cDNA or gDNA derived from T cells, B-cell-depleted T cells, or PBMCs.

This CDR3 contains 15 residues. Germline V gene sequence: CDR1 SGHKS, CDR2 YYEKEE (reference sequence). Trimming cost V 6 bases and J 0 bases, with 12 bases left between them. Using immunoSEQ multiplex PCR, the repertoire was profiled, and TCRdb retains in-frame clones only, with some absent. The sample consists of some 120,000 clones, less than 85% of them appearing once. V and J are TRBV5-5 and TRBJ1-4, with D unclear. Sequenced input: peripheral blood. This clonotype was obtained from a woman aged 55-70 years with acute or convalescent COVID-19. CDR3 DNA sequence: TGTGCCAGCAATAGGGAGTTTTCAACTAATGAAAAACTGTTTTTT. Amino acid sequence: CASNREFSTNEKLFF.